A single sample gave rise to the 20 T cell receptor beta chains below, sequenced in a study of cytotoxic CD8 clonotypes in ibrutinib-treated CLL. This table comes from immunoSEQ multiplex PCR, and its TCRdb copy is limited to in-frame clones, with some not included. This table holds over 120,000 clones, more than 70% found once. Here the sequenced sample was PBMCs, taken after 36 months of ibrutinib treatment. The receptors here all came from a human donor with chronic lymphocytic leukemia.

The chain is built from TRBV29-1 and TRBJ1-1; D might be TRBD1 (6 bases). This CDR3 is 14 amino acids long. CDR1 and CDR2 (germline): SQVTM, ANQGSEA. Between the trimmed V and J ends, which lost 5 bases and 4 bases, there was a span of 17 bases. The CDR3 sequence: CSVTPLQGRTEAFF. The DNA for the CDR3 is TGCAGCGTTACACCTTTACAGGGTCGCACTGAAGCTTTCTTT.

The V call is TRBV6-5, the J call TRBJ2-1, with no clear D. There are 11 residues in the CDR3. The germline V and J ends were trimmed by 2 bases and 9 bases, with 5 bases remaining between them. Germline assignment: CDR1 MNHEY and CDR2 SVGAGI. The CDR3 DNA is TGTGCCAGCAGTTACGAGCTTGAGCAGTTCTTC. Translated, it gives CASSYELEQFF.

The chain carries TRBV6-6 and TRBJ2-3, with no clear D. The length of the CDR3 is 16 residues. The germline V gene encodes CDR1 MNHNY and CDR2 SVGAGI (reference sequence). V was cut by 2 bases and J by 0 bases, with 12 bases left in between. The CDR3 sequence: CASSYGQTLSTDTQYF. Here the CDR3 DNA reads TGTGCCAGCAGTTACGGCCAAACGTTAAGCACAGATACGCAGTATTTT.

This clone is a singleton in its sample. The V gene is TRBV6-1, the J gene TRBJ2-2, with D perhaps TRBD1 (5 bases). There are 15 residues in the CDR3. The V gene's germline CDR1 is MNHNS and CDR2 SASEGT. The CDR3 here is CASRRGVANTGELFF. CDR3 DNA: TGTGCGTCACGAAGGGGCGTGGCGAACACCGGGGAGCTGTTTTTT.

The rearrangement uses TRBV25-1 and TRBJ1-3; D is undetermined. CDR1 and CDR2 from the germline V gene are MGHDK and SYGVNS. CDR3 length: 16 residues. Trimming pared 1 base from V and 0 bases from J, leaving 10 bases between. CDR3 nucleotides: TGTGCCAGCAGTGAATTGGCGTCCAGCTCTGGAAACACCATATATTTT. Translating it yields CASSELASSSGNTIYF.

This clone was seen once. J is TRBJ2-7 and V is TRBV5-1; tentatively, D is TRBD2 (6 bases). CDR3 size: 14 residues. The ends were cut back, 4 bases at V and 3 bases at J, with 14 bases in the middle. Germline CDR1 reads SGHRS; CDR2 reads YFSETQ. CDR3 amino acids: CASSLRLGNYEQYF. Written as DNA, the CDR3 is TGCGCCAGCAGCCTAAGACTAGGGAACTACGAGCAGTACTTC.

V gene TRBV27 combines with J gene TRBJ1-4; weak D call: TRBD1 (5 bases). Germline V gene sequence: CDR1 MNHEY, CDR2 SMNVEV (reference sequence). This CDR3 has 14 residues. V shed 7 bases and J shed 15 bases, with 24 bases lying between them. CDR3 protein: CASKREGSDGLLFF. CDR3 bases: TGTGCCAGCAAACGAGAGGGGTCAGACGGTTTATTGTTTTTT.

V and J are TRBV18 and TRBJ2-7; 10 nucleotides agree with TRBD2. CDR3 length equals 16 residues. Germline V gives CDR1 KGHSH, CDR2 LQKENI. V shed 3 bases, J shed 5 bases, and the junction held 10 bases outside the gene matches. The CDR3 protein is CASSPIRASGSDEQYF. CDR3 nucleotide sequence: TGTGCCAGCTCACCGATCCGTGCTAGCGGGAGTGACGAGCAGTACTTC.

The chain joins TRBV5-1 to TRBJ2-3; no definite D call. Trimming stripped 0 bases from V and 6 bases from J, with 14 bases between. Per germline, CDR1 SGHRS and CDR2 YFSETQ. CDR3 length: 15 residues. The CDR3 sequence: CASSLVLVGLDTQYF. The CDR3 nucleotides are TGCGCCAGCAGCTTGGTCCTAGTTGGTCTCGATACGCAGTATTTT.

The gene calls are TRBV6-1 and TRBJ2-1; 12 bases align to TRBD1. This CDR3 spans 16 amino acids. CDR1 is MNHNS, CDR2 SASEGT, per germline. The V gene end was trimmed by 4 bases and the J gene end by 6 bases; junction bases not matched to a gene: 7. The DNA for the CDR3 is TGTGCCAGCAGTGGAACCGGGACAGGGGGCGTCAATGAGCAGTTCTTC. It translates to CASSGTGTGGVNEQFF.

V and J are TRBV19 and TRBJ1-4, with D possibly being TRBD1 (6 bases). CDR1 is LNHDA, CDR2 SQIVND, per germline (reference sequence). The germline V and J ends were trimmed by 4 bases and 3 bases, with 6 bases remaining between them. The CDR3 sequence is 13 residues long. The CDR3 coding sequence is TGTGCCAGTAGTACAGGGGCTAATGAAAAACTGTTTTTT. Protein product: CASSTGANEKLFF.

CDR3 residues: CASSTSSYNEQFF. The CDR3 nucleotides read TGTGCCAGCAGCACCAGCTCCTACAATGAGCAGTTCTTC. The gene calls are TRBV5-6 and TRBJ2-1; D is unresolved. Looked up from germline, CDR1 is SGHDT and CDR2 is YYEEEE. This CDR3 has 13 amino acids. V lost 4 bases, J lost 0 bases, and 5 bases lay in between.

The CDR3 spells CAWSWGSSEAFF. The CDR3, as DNA: TGTGCCTGGAGTTGGGGTTCGTCTGAAGCTTTCTTT. This chain links TRBV30 with TRBJ1-1; unclear D gene. V shed 2 bases and J shed 6 bases, with 10 bases lying between them. CDR3 size: 12 residues. Germline V gene data show CDR1 as GTSNPN and CDR2 as SVGIG (reference sequence).

V usage is TRBV5-1 and J usage is TRBJ1-1; no clear D. CDR1 SGHRS and CDR2 YFSETQ come from the germline V gene. This CDR3 comprises 15 residues. Trimming cost V 0 bases and J 2 bases, with 11 bases left between them. CDR3 region: CASSLGEGFNTEAFF. The CDR3 nucleotides read TGCGCCAGCAGCTTGGGGGAGGGTTTTAACACTGAAGCTTTCTTT.

The V and J genes are TRBV5-1 and TRBJ2-1, with D possibly called TRBD1 or TRBD2 (5 bases each). Germline V lookup: CDR1 SGHRS, CDR2 YFSETQ. Trimming removed 4 bases at V and 6 bases at J, with 17 bases between. This CDR3 has 15 amino acids. The CDR3 protein is CASSPLPWGRNEQFF. CDR3 DNA: TGCGCCAGCAGCCCACTTCCTTGGGGACGCAATGAGCAGTTCTTC. Looking up the rest from reference TRBV5-1 and TRBJ2-1 gives the full variable domain: KAGVTQTPRYLIKTRGQQVTLSCSPISGHRSVSWYQQTPGQGLQFLFEYFSETQRNKGNFPGRFSGRQFSNSRSEMNVSTLELGDSALYLCASSPLPWGRNEQFFGPGTRLTVL.

The V and J genes are TRBV30 and TRBJ1-4; D is perhaps TRBD1 (5 bases). CDR3 length: 13 residues. The V gene lost 8 bases and the J gene lost 8 bases, with 18 bases spanning the gap. CDR1 is GTSNPN and CDR2 is SVGIG in the germline V gene (reference sequence). DNA of the CDR3: TGTGCCCGCGGAAGGGGCCTAGGGGAAAAACTGTTTTTT. This codes for CARGRGLGEKLFF.

The J gene is TRBJ2-7, the V gene TRBV7-9; possible D gene TRBD2, 6 bases. The CDR3 covers 19 residues. Trimming left V 1 base short and J 0 bases short, with 22 bases between. Germline CDR1 SEHNR, CDR2 FQNEAQ (reference sequence). CDR3 nucleotides: TGTGCCAGCAGCTTAGATCGGCGGGGTTTCTCCCAGAGCTCCTACGAGCAGTACTTC. It translates to CASSLDRRGFSQSSYEQYF. Filled out from reference TRBV7-9 and TRBJ2-7, the complete variable domain reads DTGVSQNPRHKITKRGQNVTFRCDPISEHNRLYWYRQTLGQGPEFLTYFQNEAQLEKSRLLSDRFSAERPKGSFSTLEIQRTEQGDSAMYLCASSLDRRGFSQSSYEQYFGPGTRLTVT.

The rearrangement links TRBV12-5 to TRBJ1-2; 8 bases line up with TRBD1. Germline CDR1 is LGHNT and CDR2 is FRNRAP. The CDR3 loop spans 15 amino acids. Trimming took 6 bases from V and 3 from J; bases not matched to a gene: 9. In DNA, the CDR3 is TGTGCTAGTGGACCGACAGGGGACGTTGACTATGGCTACACCTTC. This sequence encodes CASGPTGDVDYGYTF. The full variable domain, in which reference TRBV12-5 and TRBJ1-2 provide the parts outside the CDR3, is DARVTQTPRHKVTEMGQEVTMRCQPILGHNTVFWYRQTMMQGLELLAYFRNRAPLDDSGMPKDRFSAEMPDATLATLKIQPSEPRDSAVYFCASGPTGDVDYGYTFGSGTRLTVV.

The V and J genes are TRBV14 and TRBJ2-5, with 8 bases lining up with TRBD1. There are 12 residues in the CDR3. V trimming: 2 bases; J trimming: 9 bases; junction bases outside the gene matches: 2. Germline V CDR1 and CDR2: SGHDN, FVKESK. The CDR3 DNA sequence: TGTGCCAGCAGCCAACACAGGGGGTCCCAGTACTTC. This translates into CASSQHRGSQYF.

V usage is TRBV12-5 and J usage is TRBJ2-7; tentative D call: TRBD2 (5 bases). The germline CDR1 and CDR2 sequences are LGHNT and FRNRAP. This CDR3 region has 15 residues. V lost 6 bases and J 3 bases, leaving 18 bases between the germline ends. The CDR3 DNA sequence: TGTGCTAGTGGCAACCCCCCCCCACGGGACTACGAGCAGTACTTC. Encoded protein: CASGNPPPRDYEQYF.